Presented here are 10 T cell receptor beta chains from one specimen sequenced in a study of shared clonotypes between healthy human individuals. Assay: immunoSEQ multiplex PCR; the TCRdb copy retains only in-frame clones and omits some. The sample records about 700,000 clones, about 74% being singletons. The source material was memory CD4+ T cells sorted from blood. The subset denotes: CD45RA-negative fraction. These receptors originate from a woman in her twenties or thirties in good health.

V gene TRBV21-1 combines with J gene TRBJ2-7; no DNA check was done on the table's D call, TRBD2. TRBV21-1 is reported as a pseudogene. CDR3 length equals 16 residues. The CDR3 DNA follows: TGTGCCACGAAACCTATTCAAGCGGGGGGGCGATACGAGCAGTACTTC. This translates into CATKPIQAGGRYEQYF.

J is TRBJ1-6 and V is TRBV2, with D perhaps TRBD1 (6 bases). With 5 bases removed from V and 9 bases from J, the gap between germline ends came to 14 bases. Germline assignment: CDR1 SNHLY and CDR2 FYNNEI. The CDR3 spans 14 residues. CDR3 in amino acids: CASSQQGQASPLHF. The CDR3 DNA sequence: TGTGCCAGCAGTCAACAGGGCCAGGCTTCACCCCTCCACTTT.

There are many counts of this clone. DNA for the CDR3: TGTGCCACCAGCAGGGTACCTTCCTACGAGCAGTACTTC. Translation: CATSRVPSYEQYF. The chain carries TRBV15 and TRBJ2-7; no definite D call. The CDR3 contains 13 residues. V was pared by 3 bases and J by 1 base, with 7 bases between. CDR1 and CDR2 (germline): LNHNV, YYDKDF (reference sequence).

The chain joins TRBV7-2 to TRBJ2-5, with D perhaps TRBD1 (6 bases). The J call may not be correct, given that the DNA end is closer to TRBJ2-7. The length of the CDR3 is 14 residues. Germline V gene lookup returns CDR1 SGHTA and CDR2 FQGNSA. Here the CDR3 DNA reads TGTGCCAGCAGCAATAACAGGGTAGCCTACGAGCAGTACTTC. This encodes CASSNNRVAYEQYF.

This sequence joins TRBV19 and TRBJ2-2; tentative D call: TRBD1 (7 bases). Germline V CDR1 and CDR2: LNHDA, SQIVND (reference sequence). The CDR3 length is 15 residues. V was pared by 7 bases and J by 5 bases, with 17 bases between. The CDR3 loop reads CASNRQGGLTGELFF. The CDR3 region has the DNA TGTGCCAGTAATCGACAGGGAGGTTTAACCGGGGAGCTGTTTTTT. The variable domain in full, completed from reference TRBV19 and TRBJ2-2, reads DGGITQSPKYLFRKEGQNVTLSCEQNLNHDAMYWYRQDPGQGLRLIYYSQIVNDFQKGDIAEGYSVSREKKESFPLTVTSAQKNPTAFYLCASNRQGGLTGELFFGEGSRLTVL.

The chain joins TRBV7-3 to TRBJ2-1; D remains ambiguous. Trimming left V 5 bases short and J 5 bases short, with 10 bases between. Germline CDR1 SGHTA, CDR2 FQGTGA. The CDR3 covers 13 residues. CDR3 sequence reads: CASSPPNNNEQFF. In nucleotides, the CDR3 is TGTGCCAGCAGCCCACCTAATAACAATGAGCAGTTCTTC.

In this sample, this clone turned up a few times. J is TRBJ2-7 and V is TRBV7-2; TRBD2 aligns across 10 bases. Germline loops: CDR1 SGHTA, CDR2 FQGNSA. V gave up 5 bases and J gave up 2 bases; unmatched junction bases: 6. The length of the CDR3 is 15 residues. CDR3 region: CASSIGLAETYEQYF. In DNA form, the CDR3 reads TGTGCCAGCAGCATAGGACTAGCGGAAACCTACGAGCAGTACTTC.

The sample holds one count of this clone. This chain joins TRBV4-1 and TRBJ2-3; D is ambiguous. Trimming stripped 6 bases from V and 0 bases from J, with 22 bases between. The CDR3 consists of 18 residues. Germline CDR1 and CDR2: MGHRA and YSYEKL. This chain's CDR3 is CASSQPARVRASTDTQYF. The DNA of the CDR3 is TGCGCCAGCAGTCAGCCCGCACGGGTCCGGGCAAGCACAGATACGCAGTATTTT.

The CDR3 nucleotides read TGTGCCAGCAGTGTGGGGACAGTAAACTATGGCTACACCTTC. Protein sequence: CASSVGTVNYGYTF. The rearrangement joins TRBV2 to TRBJ1-2, with 7 nucleotides matching TRBD1. CDR1 is SNHLY and CDR2 is FYNNEI in the germline V gene. The CDR3 consists of 14 residues. Trimming cost V 4 bases and J 2 bases; bases outside gene matches: 4. Full variable domain (rest looked up from reference TRBV2 and TRBJ1-2): EPEVTQTPSHQVTQMGQEVILRCVPISNHLYFYWYRQILGQKVEFLVSFYNNEISEKSEIFDDQFSVERPDGSNFTLKIRSTKLEDSAMYFCASSVGTVNYGYTFGSGTRLTVV.

The V and J genes are TRBV2 and TRBJ2-1, with D perhaps TRBD2 (5 bases). There are 15 residues in the CDR3. Germline V CDR1 and CDR2: SNHLY, FYNNEI. The germline V and J ends were trimmed by 7 bases and 0 bases, with 13 bases remaining between them. CDR3 region: CASTPGSGSYNEQFF. The CDR3 DNA follows: TGTGCCAGCACCCCTGGGAGCGGCTCCTACAATGAGCAGTTCTTC.